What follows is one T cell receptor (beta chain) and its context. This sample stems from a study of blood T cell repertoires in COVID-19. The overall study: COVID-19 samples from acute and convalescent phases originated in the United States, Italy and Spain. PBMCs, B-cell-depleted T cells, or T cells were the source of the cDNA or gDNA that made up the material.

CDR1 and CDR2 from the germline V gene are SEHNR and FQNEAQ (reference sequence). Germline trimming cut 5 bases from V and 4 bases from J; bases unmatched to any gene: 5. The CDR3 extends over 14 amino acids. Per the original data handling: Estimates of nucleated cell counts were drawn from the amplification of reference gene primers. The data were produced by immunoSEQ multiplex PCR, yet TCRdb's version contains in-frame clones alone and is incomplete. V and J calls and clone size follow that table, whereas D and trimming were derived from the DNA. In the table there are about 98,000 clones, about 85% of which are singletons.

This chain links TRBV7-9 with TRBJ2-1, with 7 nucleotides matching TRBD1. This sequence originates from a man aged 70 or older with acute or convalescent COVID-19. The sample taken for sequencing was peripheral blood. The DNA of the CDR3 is TGTGCCAGCAGCCCCGAGGGGGCATACAATGAGCAGTTCTTC. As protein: CASSPEGAYNEQFF.